Only a few counts were recorded for the clone carrying this T cell receptor (beta chain). The data were obtained in a study of blood T cell repertoires in COVID-19. Study-wide context: T cells, B-cell-depleted T cells, or PBMCs provided the cDNA or gDNA that served as material.

Assay: immunoSEQ multiplex PCR; the TCRdb copy retains only in-frame clones and omits some. The top ten hold roughly 20% of the sample, which has around 120,000 clones, roughly four fifths seen once. Germline CDR1 is KGHSH and CDR2 is LQKENI. This CDR3 comprises 15 residues. V lost 4 bases, J lost 0 bases, and 12 bases lay in between. J is TRBJ1-2 and V is TRBV18; TRBD1 is a possible D gene (5 bases). Source material: peripheral blood. This clonotype was sampled from a man between 65 and 85 years old with active or convalescent COVID-19. The CDR3 reads CASSLNRTPNYGYTF. The CDR3 DNA follows: TGTGCCAGCTCACTCAACAGGACCCCTAACTATGGCTACACCTTC.